Below are 29 T cell receptor beta chains sequenced from a single sample in a study of metastatic and nonmetastatic thyroid tumors. TCRdb re-called clones from the PCR reads using MiXCR. The sample lists some 30,000 clones; 4% to 5% were seen once. Thyroid surgery took place with no prior treatment in any patient. Sequencing input: blood. The receptor source for this set is a female donor with papillary thyroid cancer or a benign thyroid nodule (not recorded which). Some clones in this sample may be carry-over from other donors' samples.

In this sample, this clone turned up many times. This sequence joins TRBV15 and TRBJ2-1, with 8 bases fitting TRBD1. The germline CDR1 and CDR2 sequences are LNHNV and YYDKDF (reference sequence). V lost 5 bases, J lost 9 bases, and 18 bases stayed unmatched. The CDR3 is 17 amino acids. CDR3 residues: CATSSSDRVRRAIEQFF. CDR3 nucleotide sequence: TGTGCCACCAGCTCCTCGGACAGGGTGAGGCGTGCAATTGAGCAGTTCTTC.

On this clone itself: Compared with germline, one end of the junction differs, possibly owing to a read error. The chain couples TRBV18 to TRBJ2-1; 9 positions agree with TRBD1. Germline CDR1 and CDR2: KGHSH and LQKENI. The CDR3 sequence is 12 residues long. The CDR3 loop is CASSAGTGSEHF. The CDR3 DNA reads TGTGCCAGCTCAGCCGGGACAGGGAGTGAGCACTTC.

There are a few counts of this clone. A junction end diverges from the germline sequence, so it may reflect a read error. The rearrangement uses TRBV19 and TRBJ1-5; no clear D gene. Germline CDR1 is LNHDA and CDR2 is SQIVND (reference sequence). This CDR3 is built from 17 residues. As DNA, the CDR3 is TGCGCCAGTAGCCCCACAACGGGGTCGGGCAGTCGCTATCCCCAGCATTTT. Residues: CASSPTTGSGSRYPQHF. The full variable domain, in which reference TRBV19 and TRBJ1-5 provide the parts outside the CDR3, is DGGITQSPKYLFRKEGQNVTLSCEQNLNHDAMYWYRQDPGQGLRLIYYSQIVNDFQKGDIAEGYSVSREKKESFPLTVTSAQKNPTAFYLCASSPTTGSGSRYPQHFGDGTRLSIL.

This clone occurred a few times. The chain couples TRBV6-1 to TRBJ1-1; possible D gene TRBD1, 5 bases. The CDR3 is 14 amino acids. Trimming took off 7 bases at V and 1 base at J, with 13 bases between the two ends. Germline V gene sequence: CDR1 MNHNS, CDR2 SASEGT. Here the CDR3 reads CASNYLGGNTEAFF. The CDR3 DNA sequence: TGTGCCAGCAACTACCTCGGGGGGAACACTGAAGCTTTCTTT.

In its sample, this clone ranks as medium-sized. The chain is built from TRBV6-1 and TRBJ2-1; no clear D. Germline V gives CDR1 MNHNS, CDR2 SASEGT. The CDR3 is 14 residues long. V gave up 5 bases and J gave up 4 bases, with 12 bases separating them. CDR3 residues: CASSLQTGYNEQFF. The CDR3 coding sequence is TGTGCCAGCAGTCTCCAAACGGGTTACAATGAGCAGTTCTTC.

This chain joins TRBV7-9 and TRBJ2-3, with TRBD2 identical over 10 bases. Germline loops: CDR1 SEHNR, CDR2 FQNEAQ (reference sequence). The CDR3 spans 15 residues. V shed 4 bases, J shed 3 bases, and the junction held 4 bases outside the gene matches. The CDR3 DNA reads TGTGCCAGCAGCTCGAGGACTAGCGGTACAGATACGCAGTATTTT. It translates to CASSSRTSGTDTQYF.

This clone was observed a few times. The CDR3 is CASSSMSGGYYNEQFF. DNA for the CDR3: TGTGCCAGCAGCTCGATGAGCGGGGGTTACTACAATGAGCAGTTCTTC. J is TRBJ2-1 and V is TRBV7-3; 8 bases match TRBD2. There are 16 residues in the CDR3. The germline CDR1 and CDR2 sequences are SGHTA and FQGTGA. With V trimmed by 4 bases and J by 3 bases, 8 bases remained unmatched.

In the case of this clone: This may be a read error: a much more frequent sequence differs by one nucleotide. Other DNA sequences within the sample encode an identical CDR3. The rearrangement uses TRBV13 and TRBJ2-7; no firm D call. Trimming removed 6 bases at V and 1 base at J, with 13 bases between. There are 14 residues in the CDR3. Looked up from germline, CDR1 is PRHDT and CDR2 is FYEKMQ (reference sequence). CDR3 protein: CASSLSGPSYEQYF. In nucleotides, the CDR3 is TGTGCCAGCAGTTTATCTGGTCCTTCCTACGAGCAGTACTTC.

Details on this clone: A read error is likely, as this CDR3 ends without the conserved phenylalanine or tryptophan. The chain combines TRBV27 with TRBJ1-1, with D hard to call. V was clipped by 7 bases and J by 10 bases, with 22 bases between them. In germline, CDR1 is MNHEY, CDR2 SMNVEV (reference sequence). The CDR3 contains 14 residues. CDR3 in amino acids: CASTSTVLAVGAFV. The CDR3 nucleotides read TGTGCCAGCACCTCTACAGTTTTGGCGGTTGGAGCTTTCGTT.

This clone was picked up many times. The chain links TRBV18 to TRBJ1-2; 10 bases are shared with TRBD1. J lost 2 bases, V lost 0 bases, and 0 bases had no gene match. CDR1 and CDR2 from the germline V gene are KGHSH and LQKENI. The CDR3 runs to 15 residues. CDR3 region: CASSPPGQGNYGYTF. As DNA, the CDR3 is TGTGCCAGCTCACCACCGGGACAGGGGAACTATGGCTACACCTTC.

The V gene is TRBV20-1, the J gene TRBJ1-1; 7 bases agree with TRBD1. CDR1 and CDR2 from the germline V gene are DFQATT and SNEGSKA (reference sequence). Trimming took 6 bases from V and 1 from J; bases not matched to a gene: 5. This CDR3 is built from 13 residues. This chain's CDR3 is CSAVGQTNTEAFF. DNA for the CDR3: TGCAGTGCCGTGGGACAGACGAACACTGAAGCTTTCTTT.

This clone was seen repeatedly, ten times or more. The rearrangement links TRBV15 to TRBJ2-3; TRBD2 might be the D (7 bases). This CDR3 contains 17 residues. Germline V gives CDR1 LNHNV, CDR2 YYDKDF (reference sequence). Trimming shortened V by 3 bases and J by 6 bases, and 22 bases separated the two germline ends. In nucleotides, the CDR3 is TGTGCCACCAGCAGGGATAGGGACACCCCGGGGGGTGATACGCAGTATTTT. This sequence encodes CATSRDRDTPGGDTQYF.

This clone has only a few counts. The chain links TRBV20-1 to TRBJ2-3; D may be TRBD2 (6 bases). V lost 0 bases and J lost 1, with 14 bases in between. Germline V lookup: CDR1 DFQATT, CDR2 SNEGSKA (reference sequence). The CDR3 is made up of 16 amino acids. The chain's CDR3 is CSARDPGGFRTDTQYF. In nucleotides, the CDR3 is TGCAGTGCTAGAGATCCCGGGGGATTTCGCACAGATACGCAGTATTTT.

The genes are TRBV9 and TRBJ2-3; 8 bases align to TRBD2. Trimming cost V 2 bases and J 0 bases; bases outside gene matches: 5. The CDR3 loop spans 16 amino acids. Germline CDR1 is SGDLS and CDR2 is YYNGEE. The CDR3 sequence is CASSVTSEGSTDTQYF. CDR3 coding DNA: TGTGCCAGCAGCGTGACTAGCGAAGGGAGCACAGATACGCAGTATTTT.

This clone appeared a few times. The V gene is TRBV7-8, the J gene TRBJ2-1, with 14 bases fitting TRBD2. Per the germline V gene, CDR1 is SGHVS and CDR2 is FQNEAQ. The length of the CDR3 is 15 residues. J was trimmed by 9 bases and V by 5 bases; bases with no gene match: 6. CDR3 sequence (DNA): TGTGCCAGCAGCCGTGGACTAGCGGGAGGTCGTGAGCAGTTCTTC. This codes for CASSRGLAGGREQFF. Combining the CDR3 with reference TRBV7-8 and TRBJ2-1 gives the whole variable domain GAGVSQSPRYKVAKRGQDVALRCDPISGHVSLFWYQQALGQGPEFLTYFQNEAQLDKSGLPSDRFFAERPEGSVSTLKIQRTQQEDSAVYLCASSRGLAGGREQFFGPGTRLTVL.

In this sample, this clone turned up once. This sequence joins TRBV19 and TRBJ2-1; a weak D match, TRBD2 (6 bases). V lost 5 bases, J lost 0 bases, and 11 bases lay in between. Germline assignment: CDR1 LNHDA and CDR2 SQIVND (reference sequence). The CDR3 spans 15 residues. CDR3 DNA: TGTGCCAGTAGTCCCGCCGGGAGCTCCTACAATGAGCAGTTCTTC. Protein product: CASSPAGSSYNEQFF.

This clone showed up many times. This chain links TRBV18 with TRBJ2-3; possibly TRBD2 for D (6 bases). Germline lookup yields CDR1 KGHSH and CDR2 LQKENI. V was trimmed by 4 bases and J by 2 bases, leaving 10 bases between them. The CDR3 has 14 residues. DNA for the CDR3: TGTGCCAGCTCACGTTTAGCGGCCACAGATACGCAGTATTTT. Translated, it gives CASSRLAATDTQYF.

This sequence joins TRBV7-2 and TRBJ2-2; the D gene could be TRBD1 or TRBD2 (7 bases each). This CDR3 has 14 amino acids. Germline loops: CDR1 SGHTA, CDR2 FQGNSA. Trimming stripped 4 bases from V and 10 bases from J, with 16 bases between. CDR3 in DNA: TGTGCCAGCAGCTCGCAGGGGGGGACTGTGGAGCTGTTTTTT. Its translation is CASSSQGGTVELFF.

The chain links TRBV20-1 to TRBJ2-2; no clear D. CDR3 length: 13 amino acids. Germline assignment: CDR1 DFQATT and CDR2 SNEGSKA (reference sequence). Trimming shortened V by 1 base and J by 0 bases, and 3 bases separated the two germline ends. The CDR3 DNA reads TGCAGTGCTAGAGGAACGAACACCGGGGAGCTGTTTTTT. Its protein product is CSARGTNTGELFF.

By its share, this clone is medium-sized. The V gene is TRBV6-1, the J gene TRBJ2-7, with D uncertain. The V end was cut by 6 bases, the J end by 0 bases, with 6 bases between. Looked up from germline, CDR1 is MNHNS and CDR2 is SASEGT. CDR3 length: 12 residues. CDR3 in amino acids: CASSRNSYEQYF. In DNA, the CDR3 is TGTGCCAGCAGCCGTAACTCCTACGAGCAGTACTTC.

This clone was counted at least ten times. The identical CDR3 is also encoded by other nucleotide sequences in the sample. The rearrangement uses TRBV18 and TRBJ2-5; D gene unclear. Germline CDR1 KGHSH, CDR2 LQKENI. V shed 2 bases and J shed 2 bases, with 6 bases lying between them. There are 13 residues in the CDR3. CDR3 coding DNA: TGTGCCAGCTCACCAGTGGCTCAAGAGACCCAGTACTTC. It yields the protein CASSPVAQETQYF.

By frequency in the sample, this clone is medium-sized (0.01 to 0.1%). The V gene is TRBV7-9, the J gene TRBJ2-7; D might be TRBD1 (7 bases). The germline CDR1 and CDR2 sequences are SEHNR and FQNEAQ (reference sequence). CDR3 length equals 12 residues. V was trimmed by 4 bases and J by 10 bases, leaving 14 bases between them. As DNA, the CDR3 is TGTGCCAGCAGCTCGGACAGGAGGGATCAGTACTTC. Encoded protein: CASSSDRRDQYF.

This clone counts as medium-sized (0.01 to 0.1%). The chain has TRBV28 and TRBJ1-3, with no clear D. The CDR3 is made up of 13 amino acids. V lost 2 bases and J lost 4, with 6 bases in between. Germline V gene sequence: CDR1 MDHEN, CDR2 SYDVKM. DNA for the CDR3: TGTGCCAGCAGTTTACTTCAGGGAAACACCATATATTTT. It encodes CASSLLQGNTIYF.

This chain links TRBV28 with TRBJ1-2; 8 bases agree with TRBD1. CDR3 length: 15 amino acids. From germline, CDR1 is MDHEN and CDR2 SYDVKM. V trimming: 5 bases; J trimming: 8 bases; junction bases outside the gene matches: 13. CDR3 region: CASSTTDQGARGYTF. The CDR3 coding sequence is TGTGCCAGCAGTACGACCGACCAGGGGGCTCGAGGCTACACCTTC.

Ten or more counts support this clone. The chain recombines TRBV5-5 with TRBJ2-7; D could derive from TRBD1 or TRBD2 (5 bases each). Germline-derived CDR1 and CDR2 are SGHKS and YYEKEE (reference sequence). V was clipped by 4 bases and J by 3 bases, with 20 bases between them. The CDR3 is 16 amino acids. CDR3 protein: CASSPGRAYSYYEQYF. The CDR3 DNA sequence: TGTGCCAGCAGCCCGGGACGGGCTTATAGCTACTACGAGCAGTACTTC.

CDR3 in DNA: TGCAGTGTTAGCGGGGGGTACAATGAGCAGTTCTTC. It translates to CSVSGGYNEQFF. The genes are TRBV20-1 and TRBJ2-1; 10 nucleotides align to TRBD2. The V gene's germline CDR1 is DFQATT and CDR2 SNEGSKA (reference sequence). The CDR3 spans 12 residues. V was pared by 7 bases and J by 4 bases, with 1 base of the junction left unmatched.

The gene calls are TRBV24-1 and TRBJ1-5, with D perhaps TRBD1 (6 bases). Trimming took 2 bases from V and 4 from J, leaving 14 bases between them. The germline V gene has CDR1 KGHDR and CDR2 SFDVKD. The CDR3 runs 16 residues. The CDR3 loop is CATSDSGRGVNQPQHF. DNA for the CDR3: TGTGCCACCAGTGATTCTGGCAGGGGCGTTAATCAGCCCCAGCATTTT.

Ten or more counts support this clone. The chain employs TRBV29-1 and TRBJ2-7, with D hard to call. V lost 1 base and J 4 bases, leaving 5 bases between the germline ends. In germline, CDR1 is SQVTM, CDR2 ANQGSEA. The CDR3 has 11 residues. The CDR3: CSVEVAYEQYF. CDR3 coding DNA: TGCAGCGTTGAAGTAGCTTACGAGCAGTACTTC.

This clone has a count of ten or more. This sequence joins TRBV11-2 and TRBJ2-1; 7 nucleotides agree with TRBD1. This CDR3 contains 16 residues. V lost 5 bases and J lost 0; bases outside the gene matches: 7. Germline CDR1 and CDR2: SGHAT and FQNNGV. CDR3 in DNA: TGTGCCAGCAGCCTCGGGACAGCCAGCTCCTACAATGAGCAGTTCTTC. Protein sequence: CASSLGTASSYNEQFF.